This paragraph reports one T cell receptor (beta chain). The sample comes from a study of blood T cell repertoires in COVID-19. Overall study context: Acute-phase and convalescent COVID-19 samples originated in the United States, Italy and Spain.

The V gene end was trimmed by 3 bases and the J gene end by 0 bases; junction bases not matched to a gene: 19. Germline V gene lookup returns CDR1 DFQATT and CDR2 SNEGSKA (reference sequence). The CDR3 consists of 20 residues. Data came from immunoSEQ multiplex PCR; TCRdb stores just in-frame clones and leaves some out. This repertoire shows about 150,000 clones, 80% to 90% found once; its top ten account for 2.5% to 4%. The sequence was obtained from a man aged 65 to 79 with acute or convalescent COVID-19. This chain links TRBV20-1 with TRBJ2-3; 9 bases match TRBD2. Sequencing was performed on peripheral blood. DNA of the CDR3: TGCAGTGCTAGTCGCGGTGGGGGGAGACTAGCGGCCGCTAGCACAGATACGCAGTATTTT. As protein: CSASRGGGRLAAASTDTQYF.